The 7 T cell receptor beta chains in this list originate from one sample, sequenced in a study of cytomegalovirus exposure and HLA in healthy donors. PCR involved 60 Vbeta and 13 Jbeta primers. Using immunoSEQ multiplex PCR, the repertoire was profiled, and TCRdb retains in-frame clones only, with some absent. The repertoire has 100,000 to 150,000 clones, about two thirds of them found once; the top ten carry approximately 3.5%. Sequenced: PBMCs. The receptor source for this set is a man aged 25-40 years in good health and CMV-seronegative.

This rearrangement joins TRBV10-3 to TRBJ2-3, with TRBD2 identical over 9 bases. V was clipped by 4 bases and J by 3 bases; unmatched bases: 2. The CDR3 totals 14 residues. Germline assignment: CDR1 ENHRY and CDR2 SYGVKD. CDR3 coding DNA: TGTGCCATCAGTGGAGCGGGGGGAACAGATACGCAGTATTTT. Translated, it gives CAISGAGGTDTQYF.

This clone has only a few counts. The chain couples TRBV5-1 to TRBJ2-3, with a tentative D call TRBD2 (6 bases). CDR1 is SGHRS and CDR2 is YFSETQ in the germline V gene. This CDR3 spans 16 amino acids. V gave up 5 bases and J gave up 3 bases, with 19 bases separating them. DNA for the CDR3: TGCGCCAGCAGGAGGTCCCGGGGACTGGAAACAGATACGCAGTATTTT. It specifies CASRRSRGLETDTQYF. Filled out from reference TRBV5-1 and TRBJ2-3, the complete variable domain reads KAGVTQTPRYLIKTRGQQVTLSCSPISGHRSVSWYQQTPGQGLQFLFEYFSETQRNKGNFPGRFSGRQFSNSRSEMNVSTLELGDSALYLCASRRSRGLETDTQYFGPGTRLTVL.

This clone showed up just a few times. The chain combines TRBV6-1 with TRBJ1-2; D remains ambiguous. V was clipped by 7 bases and J by 4 bases, with 7 bases between them. The germline gives CDR1 MNHNS, CDR2 SASEGT. The CDR3 is made up of 11 amino acids. CDR3 nucleotides: TGTGCCAGCATGGGGAGCTATGGCTACACCTTC. This translates into CASMGSYGYTF.

The count of this clone is one. The chain links TRBV7-2 to TRBJ1-5; D gene uncertain. The CDR3 contains 13 residues. Looked up from germline, CDR1 is SGHTA and CDR2 is FQGNSA. V gave up 4 bases and J gave up 7 bases, with 11 bases separating them. In nucleotides, the CDR3 is TGTGCCAGCAGCTCCCGACATGGCCAGCCCCAGCATTTT. Protein sequence: CASSSRHGQPQHF.

The V call is TRBV6-1, the J call TRBJ1-4, with D perhaps matching TRBD1 (6 bases). The V gene's germline CDR1 is MNHNS and CDR2 SASEGT. The CDR3 spans 15 residues. The V and J ends lost 3 bases and 7 bases respectively, with 15 bases between them. The CDR3 protein is CASSEMGAHIEKLFF. DNA for the CDR3: TGTGCCAGCAGTGAGATGGGGGCGCACATTGAAAAACTGTTTTTT.

About this clone itself: Germline is not matched at one junction end, which may reflect a read error. J is TRBJ2-7 and V is TRBV10-3, with TRBD1 as a possible D gene (5 bases). The germline gives CDR1 ENHRY, CDR2 SYGVKD. This CDR3 is built from 13 residues. The CDR3 loop is CAISESLPIQVNF. CDR3 sequence (DNA): TGTGCCATCAGTGAGTCTCTACCTATACAGGTGAACTTC.

The chain carries TRBV27 and TRBJ2-1; a weak D match, TRBD1 (6 bases). Germline V lookup: CDR1 MNHEY, CDR2 SMNVEV (reference sequence). Trimming pared 8 bases from V and 2 bases from J, leaving 16 bases between. There are 15 residues in the CDR3. The CDR3 DNA sequence: TGTGCCAGCGGGACAAGCGGATATGCCTACAATGAGCAGTTCTTC. Its translation is CASGTSGYAYNEQFF.